This is a list of T cell receptor beta chains from one sample in a study of T cell repertoires in cytomegalovirus infection. Via MiXCR, TCRdb re-called the reads, giving one row per CDR3 protein. The sample holds roughly 630,000 distinct CDR3 sequences, 20% to 25% seen once. Material for sequencing was CD8+ T cells from PBMCs. The source of these receptors is a human donor in good health (CMV status not recorded). Some clones in this sample may be carry-over from other donors' samples. Both conserved end residues are part of each CDR3. Each record gives: V gene, J gene, clone size, D gene, CDR3 protein, CDR3 DNA. The D gene is left open where the match is weak. The size of a clone is reported for some rows only, either as once, few or many, or as a class for expanded clones.

v_call: TRBV29-1
j_call: TRBJ1-2
clone_size: NA
d_call: NA
cdr3_aa: CSVINRRNYGYTF
cdr3_nt: TGCAGCGTTATAAACAGGCGCAACTATGGCTACACCTTC

v_call: TRBV6-6
j_call: TRBJ2-1
clone_size: few
d_call: NA
cdr3_aa: CASSYSRGGGNEQFF
cdr3_nt: TGTGCCAGCAGTTACTCGAGGGGGGGCGGGAATGAGCAGTTCTTC

v_call: TRBV12-5
j_call: TRBJ1-1
clone_size: many
d_call: NA
cdr3_aa: CASATNGLNTEAFF
cdr3_nt: TGTGCTAGTGCCACCAATGGACTGAACACTGAAGCTTTCTTT

v_call: TRBV11-2
j_call: TRBJ2-5
clone_size: few
d_call: TRBD2
cdr3_aa: CASSLEGLAGSETQYF
cdr3_nt: TGTGCCAGCAGCTTAGAGGGACTAGCGGGGAGCGAGACCCAGTACTTC

v_call: TRBV27
j_call: TRBJ2-1
clone_size: once
d_call: NA
cdr3_aa: CASSYAGRPYNEQFF
cdr3_nt: TGTGCCAGCAGTTATGCGGGAAGACCCTACAATGAGCAGTTCTTC

v_call: TRBV29-1
j_call: TRBJ1-1
clone_size: NA
d_call: NA
cdr3_aa: CSVADTEAFF
cdr3_nt: TGCAGCGTTGCCGACACTGAAGCTTTCTTT

v_call: TRBV6-5
j_call: TRBJ2-2
clone_size: many
d_call: TRBD2
cdr3_aa: CASSYRLAGNTGELFF
cdr3_nt: TGTGCCAGCAGTTACCGGCTAGCGGGAAACACCGGGGAGCTGTTTTTT

v_call: TRBV4-3
j_call: TRBJ1-3
clone_size: many
d_call: NA
cdr3_aa: CASSQDAMLGNTIYF
cdr3_nt: TGCGCCAGCAGCCAAGACGCGATGCTCGGAAACACCATATATTTT

v_call: TRBV20-1
j_call: TRBJ1-2
clone_size: few
d_call: NA
cdr3_aa: CSARDRVGTNYGYTF
cdr3_nt: TGCAGTGCTAGAGATCGTGTCGGGACTAACTATGGCTACACCTTC

v_call: TRBV7-2
j_call: TRBJ1-1
clone_size: few
d_call: NA
cdr3_aa: CASSYHPVTNTEAFF
cdr3_nt: TGTGCCAGCAGCTACCACCCAGTTACGAACACTGAAGCTTTCTTT

v_call: TRBV9
j_call: TRBJ2-1
clone_size: few
d_call: TRBD2
cdr3_aa: CASSILAGGLYNEQFF
cdr3_nt: TGTGCCAGCAGCATTTTAGCGGGGGGACTCTACAATGAGCAGTTCTTC

v_call: TRBV5-6
j_call: TRBJ1-5
clone_size: few
d_call: NA
cdr3_aa: CASSFGADNQPQHF
cdr3_nt: TGTGCCAGCAGCTTCGGGGCCGACAATCAGCCCCAGCATTTT

v_call: TRBV6-2/TRBV6-3
j_call: TRBJ2-1
clone_size: many
d_call: TRBD2
cdr3_aa: CASSSSTGGNEQFF
cdr3_nt: TGTGCCAGCAGTTCCTCGACGGGGGGCAATGAGCAGTTCTTC

v_call: TRBV12-5
j_call: TRBJ2-7
clone_size: NA
d_call: NA
cdr3_aa: CASGPGPYGEQYF
cdr3_nt: TGTGCTAGTGGTCCGGGGCCCTACGGCGAGCAGTACTTC

v_call: TRBV3-1
j_call: TRBJ2-5
clone_size: many
d_call: NA
cdr3_aa: CASSQGRYQETQYF
cdr3_nt: TGTGCCAGCAGCCAGGGCAGATACCAAGAGACCCAGTACTTC

v_call: TRBV6-6
j_call: TRBJ2-1
clone_size: NA
d_call: NA
cdr3_aa: CASSYWTTGYNEQFF
cdr3_nt: TGTGCCAGCAGTTATTGGACTACAGGCTACAATGAGCAGTTCTTC

v_call: TRBV20-1
j_call: TRBJ2-7
clone_size: NA
d_call: TRBD2
cdr3_aa: CSARDKTSGVLEQYF
cdr3_nt: TGCAGTGCTAGAGATAAAACTAGCGGGGTCCTCGAGCAGTACTTC

v_call: TRBV5-1
j_call: TRBJ2-1
clone_size: NA
d_call: TRBD2
cdr3_aa: CASSLDAGGYNEQFF
cdr3_nt: TGCGCCAGCAGCTTGGACGCGGGGGGTTACAATGAGCAGTTCTTC

v_call: TRBV5-6
j_call: TRBJ1-2
clone_size: NA
d_call: NA
cdr3_aa: CASSLRRMDYTF
cdr3_nt: TGTGCCAGCAGCTTGCGGCGGATGGACTACACCTTC

v_call: TRBV7-8
j_call: TRBJ1-5
clone_size: many
d_call: NA
cdr3_aa: CASSLDGGYQPQHF
cdr3_nt: TGTGCCAGCAGCTTAGATGGGGGATATCAGCCCCAGCATTTT

v_call: TRBV29-1
j_call: TRBJ2-5
clone_size: NA
d_call: TRBD1
cdr3_aa: CSVEVWDPTGGGETQYF
cdr3_nt: TGCAGCGTTGAAGTCTGGGACCCTACAGGGGGTGGGGAGACCCAGTACTTC

v_call: TRBV7-9
j_call: TRBJ2-1
clone_size: few
d_call: TRBD2
cdr3_aa: CASSSGDVEQFF
cdr3_nt: TGTGCCAGCAGCAGCGGGGACGTTGAGCAGTTCTTC

v_call: TRBV6-2/TRBV6-3
j_call: TRBJ2-1
clone_size: NA
d_call: TRBD2
cdr3_aa: CASSERGVRPNEQFF
cdr3_nt: TGTGCCAGCAGTGAACGGGGGGTTCGGCCTAATGAGCAGTTCTTC

v_call: TRBV7-8
j_call: TRBJ1-1
clone_size: NA
d_call: NA
cdr3_aa: CASSLGANSLNIEAFF
cdr3_nt: TGTGCCAGCAGCTTAGGGGCAAACAGTCTGAACATTGAAGCTTTCTTT

v_call: TRBV14
j_call: TRBJ2-2
clone_size: few
d_call: NA
cdr3_aa: CASSQDPGPGELFF
cdr3_nt: TGTGCCAGCAGCCAAGATCCTGGGCCCGGGGAGCTGTTTTTT